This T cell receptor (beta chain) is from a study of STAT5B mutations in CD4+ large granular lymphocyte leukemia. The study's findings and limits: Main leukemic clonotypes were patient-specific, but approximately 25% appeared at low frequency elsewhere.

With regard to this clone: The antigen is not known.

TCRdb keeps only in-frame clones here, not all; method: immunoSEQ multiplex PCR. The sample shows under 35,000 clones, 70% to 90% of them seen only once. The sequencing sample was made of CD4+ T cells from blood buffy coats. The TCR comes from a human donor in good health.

The CDR3 loop is CSVEDRTLRETQYF. In DNA, the CDR3 is TGCAGCGTTGAAGATCGTACCCTAAGAGAGACCCAGTACTTC. V is TRBV29-1 and J is TRBJ2-5; no clear D gene. Germline CDR1 SQVTM, CDR2 ANQGSEA. CDR3 length: 14 amino acids. V was trimmed by 0 bases and J by 4 bases, leaving 12 bases between them. Full variable domain (remainder filled in from reference TRBV29-1 and TRBJ2-5): SAVISQKPSRDICQRGTSLTIQCQVDSQVTMMFWYRQQPGQSLTLIATANQGSEATYESGFVIDKFPISRPNLTFSTLTVSNMSPEDSSIYLCSVEDRTLRETQYFGPGTRLLVL.